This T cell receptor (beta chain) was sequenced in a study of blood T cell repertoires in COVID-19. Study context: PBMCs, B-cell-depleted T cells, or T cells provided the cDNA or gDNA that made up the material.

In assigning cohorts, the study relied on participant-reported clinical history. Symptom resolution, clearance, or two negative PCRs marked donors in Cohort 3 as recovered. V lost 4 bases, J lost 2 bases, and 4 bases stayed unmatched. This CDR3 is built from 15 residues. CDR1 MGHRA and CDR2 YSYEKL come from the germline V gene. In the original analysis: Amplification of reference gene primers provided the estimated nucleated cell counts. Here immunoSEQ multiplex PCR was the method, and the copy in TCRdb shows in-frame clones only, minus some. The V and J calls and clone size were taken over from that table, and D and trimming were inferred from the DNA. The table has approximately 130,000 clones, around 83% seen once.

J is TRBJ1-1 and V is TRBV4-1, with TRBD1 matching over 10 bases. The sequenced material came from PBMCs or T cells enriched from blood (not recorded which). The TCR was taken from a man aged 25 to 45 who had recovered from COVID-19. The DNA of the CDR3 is TGCGCCAGCAGCCTAGGGACAGGGGCAAACACTGAAGCTTTCTTT. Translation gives CASSLGTGANTEAFF.